This T cell receptor (beta chain) came from a study of blood T cell repertoires in COVID-19. J lost 2 bases, V lost 6 bases, and 7 bases had no gene match. The CDR3 is made up of 14 amino acids. In germline, CDR1 is SGDLS, CDR2 YYNGEE. As processed by the authors: How many nucleated cells were present was estimated from reference gene primer amplification. Some clones are missing from TCRdb's copy, which holds only in-frame ones; the method was immunoSEQ multiplex PCR. That table gives V, J and clone size, and the DNA gave D and trimming. The sample records approximately 220,000 clones, around 87% being singletons.

The chain joins TRBV9 to TRBJ1-1; TRBD1 agrees at 7 bases. The sequenced sample was peripheral blood. The sequence derives from a man aged 60 to 75 with acute or convalescent COVID-19. The CDR3: CASTRGYLNTEAFF. As DNA, the CDR3 is TGTGCCAGCACCAGGGGGTATTTAAACACTGAAGCTTTCTTT.